This T cell receptor (beta chain) appears in the sequencing data of a study of identical twins (TCRdb year 2016). With respect to the entire study: The study deep-sequenced TCR alpha and beta repertoires from monozygotic twins, unrelated adults of various ages and cord blood to test whether fetal clonotypes persist. To rule out contamination, replicate twin experiments were performed at different times with different library preparation protocols.

What the work shows at the level of the full study, not this receptor alone: Abundant cord blood beta clonotypes had fewer insertions, young adult naive repertoires showed a similar but weaker trend, and memory repertoires showed no such trend. Excess twin sharing in beta out-of-frame sequences was weaker because fewer shared sequences lowered the signal-to-noise ratio. Zero-insertion analyses could be partly confounded by invariant T cells such as MAIT and iNKT, although diverse VJ usage argued against such confounding for most clonotypes. Out-of-frame TCR alpha sequences shared between twins showed an excess of low generation-probability sequences compared with coincidental sharing between unrelated individuals. Conclusions relied on cross-sectional statistical analysis, since the same donors could not be followed over many years. Recombination models systematically underestimated out-of-frame TCR alpha sharing in monozygotic twins but agreed with sharing between unrelated individuals.

From its cysteine to its phenylalanine, the CDR3 spans 15 amino acids. Here the CDR3 DNA is all that survives: 45 bases in frame from base 1. CDR1 and CDR2 are drawn from the germline V gene: LGHNA, YNFKEQ. V loses 3 bases of germline sequence and J loses 3 bases, and the interval between the two ends is 12 bases. This clonotype has only a few counts. No antigen is known for it. Base quality data are lacking; no much larger clone is found one base away. Library preparation employed 5' RACE. Sequencing instrument: Illumina HiSeq 2000. A universal primer binding site was added through template switching, and the final cDNA carried a unique molecular identifier so that TCR cDNA molecules could be counted accurately. Specific primers in the conserved constant-segment region were used to synthesize first-strand cDNA for the TCR alpha and beta chains. To control for contamination, every cDNA library carried two barcodes: a SMART-Mk sample barcode plus Illumina barcodes. TruSeq adapter sequences and Illumina sample barcodes were added in two successive PCR steps. The TCR alpha and beta cDNA libraries were sequenced on the Illumina HiSeq platform using custom primers. The study's processing was this. Raw reads were processed with MiGEC to extract unique molecular identifiers, and MiXCR was used to determine CDR3 positions. Recombination models were inferred per individual with the repgenHMM and IGoR tools using an EM algorithm. The analysis of shared clonotypes was done with the tcR package in R, with sharing normalized by the product of cloneset sizes. Out-of-frame nonproductive sequences were analyzed to study raw recombination free of thymic and clonal selection effects. Through fastp at Q25 and MiXCR, TCRdb rebuilt clones from the public reads, retaining in-frame beta chains. Rows with one shared CDR3 protein collapse into an entry with the most common genes and DNA. For this entry, the V and J calls and clone size follow TCRdb and not the study's own pipeline. The sample profile shows more than 1.5 million distinct CDR3 sequences; about 32% of them were found once. The ten largest clonotypes hold under 0.35% of the sample.

Every donor in the study was a healthy Caucasian. The specimen sequenced was cord blood. The V and J genes are TRBV4-2 and TRBJ2-4; the D gene identity is not certain. This receptor was identified in a newborn girl in good health. The nucleotide sequence reads TGTGCCAGCAGCCAGCAGTACTACGGCAAAAACATTCAGTACTTC. Its translation is CASSQQYYGKNIQYF.